Below, 30 T cell receptor beta chains from the same sample are listed, as sequenced in a study of cytomegalovirus exposure and HLA in healthy donors. PCR involved 60 Vbeta and 13 Jbeta primers. TCRdb's copy holds only in-frame clones and misses some; the assay was immunoSEQ multiplex PCR. The repertoire consists of 100,000 or so clones, with 77% occurring once and the leading ten covering around 4.5%. Sequenced input: PBMCs. The source is a woman aged 40 to 50 in good health and CMV-seronegative.

This clone was observed a single time. The conserved phenylalanine or tryptophan is not found at the CDR3 terminus, so this likely reflects a read error. CDR3 sequence (DNA): TGTGCCAGCAGCTTAAGGGACAGGGAGGATGGCTACACCGTC. Translated: CASSLRDREDGYTV. The rearrangement uses TRBV7-9 and TRBJ1-2; TRBD1 matches 9 bases. The CDR3 runs 14 residues. Germline V gene lookup returns CDR1 SEHNR and CDR2 FQNEAQ (reference sequence). J gave up 6 bases and V 2 bases, and 4 bases lay outside the gene matches.

This chain connects TRBV7-3 to TRBJ2-3; D unclear. This CDR3 is 15 amino acids long. V was clipped by 5 bases and J by 2 bases, with 14 bases between them. CDR1 and CDR2 (germline): SGHTA, FQGTGA. CDR3 region: CASSRSSISTDTQYF. The CDR3 coding sequence is TGTGCCAGCAGCCGTTCTAGTATTTCCACAGATACGCAGTATTTT.

This sequence joins TRBV18 and TRBJ1-6, with unresolved D. Germline V gene sequence: CDR1 KGHSH, CDR2 LQKENI. CDR3 size: 13 residues. V lost 4 bases, J lost 7 bases, and 8 bases lay in between. CDR3 nucleotides: TGTGCCAGCTCACGAGGGCTGAATTCACCCCTCCACTTT. Translating it yields CASSRGLNSPLHF.

V and J are TRBV19 and TRBJ1-3; no clear D gene. The CDR3 length is 15 residues. The germline V gene has CDR1 LNHDA and CDR2 SQIVND (reference sequence). The V end lost 6 bases, the J end lost 2 bases, and 14 bases lay between the germline ends. CDR3 sequence: CASSQGAGTGNTIYF. The CDR3 region has the DNA TGTGCCAGTAGCCAAGGAGCGGGGACTGGAAACACCATATATTTT.

CDR3: CAWGHRDRGYTF. The CDR3 DNA follows: TGTGCCTGGGGACATAGGGATCGGGGCTACACCTTC. The J gene is TRBJ1-2, the V gene TRBV30, with D perhaps TRBD1 (5 bases). Trimming removed 5 bases at V and 8 bases at J, with 15 bases between. Germline CDR1 reads GTSNPN; CDR2 reads SVGIG (reference sequence). The CDR3 has 12 amino acids.

The V call is TRBV5-1, the J call TRBJ2-3; possibly TRBD1 for D (6 bases). This CDR3 contains 13 residues. V was shortened by 4 bases and J by 7 bases, with 13 bases between the two germline ends. CDR1 is SGHRS, CDR2 YFSETQ, per germline. The CDR3 coding sequence is TGCGCCAGCAGCACCCCGGACAGATATACGCAGTATTTT. Translated: CASSTPDRYTQYF.

The V call is TRBV7-3, the J call TRBJ1-4; 8 nucleotides align to TRBD1. CDR3 length: 15 amino acids. V lost 5 bases and J lost 5; bases outside the gene matches: 7. CDR1 is SGHTA, CDR2 FQGTGA, per germline. DNA of the CDR3: TGTGCCAGCAGCGCAGGGACAGGACGAAATGAAAAACTGTTTTTT. It encodes CASSAGTGRNEKLFF.

V and J are TRBV6-1 and TRBJ1-4; D is unclear. The CDR3 contains 14 residues. The ends were cut back, 7 bases at V and 0 bases at J, with 9 bases in the middle. Per germline, CDR1 MNHNS and CDR2 SASEGT. The CDR3 DNA sequence: TGTGCCAGCAAATTGGAGGCAACTAATGAAAAACTGTTTTTT. Translation: CASKLEATNEKLFF.

V and J are TRBV7-9 and TRBJ1-2, with TRBD1 as a possible D gene (5 bases). V was shortened by 3 bases and J by 2 bases, with 16 bases between the two germline ends. This CDR3 comprises 16 residues. The V gene's germline CDR1 is SEHNR and CDR2 FQNEAQ (reference sequence). DNA for the CDR3: TGTGCCAGCAGCTTTAACGGAGACAGACACAACTATGGCTACACCTTC. Its translation is CASSFNGDRHNYGYTF.

The chain employs TRBV5-1 and TRBJ1-1; D gene ambiguous. This CDR3 contains 15 residues. CDR1 is SGHRS, CDR2 YFSETQ, per germline. V was clipped by 0 bases and J by 0 bases, with 9 bases between them. In nucleotides, the CDR3 is TGCGCCAGCAGCTTGGTTTCAGGTATGAACACTGAAGCTTTCTTT. This gives the protein CASSLVSGMNTEAFF.

The rearrangement links TRBV7-9 to TRBJ1-3; D perhaps matches TRBD1 (6 bases). With 5 bases removed from V and 4 bases from J, the gap between germline ends came to 24 bases. In germline, CDR1 is SEHNR, CDR2 FQNEAQ (reference sequence). The length of the CDR3 is 18 residues. The CDR3 spells CASSPLSENRAAGNTIYF. In nucleotides, the CDR3 is TGTGCCAGCAGCCCGCTGAGTGAGAACAGGGCGGCCGGAAACACCATATATTTT. Complete variable domain (other parts from reference TRBV7-9 and TRBJ1-3): DTGVSQNPRHKITKRGQNVTFRCDPISEHNRLYWYRQTLGQGPEFLTYFQNEAQLEKSRLLSDRFSAERPKGSFSTLEIQRTEQGDSAMYLCASSPLSENRAAGNTIYFGEGSWLTVV.

This clone was seen a single time. The chain combines TRBV28 with TRBJ2-1; the match to TRBD2 covers 7 bases. The CDR3 runs 15 residues. V shed 4 bases and J 0 bases; nucleotides not matched to a gene: 3. Germline-derived CDR1 and CDR2 are MDHEN and SYDVKM. The CDR3 loop reads CASSSSGVSYNEQFF. The CDR3 DNA is TGTGCCAGCAGTTCCAGCGGGGTCTCCTACAATGAGCAGTTCTTC.

This chain uses TRBV7-2 with TRBJ1-1; D remains ambiguous. The CDR3 has 13 amino acids. Germline loops: CDR1 SGHTA, CDR2 FQGNSA. The V and J ends lost 3 bases and 1 base respectively, with 6 bases between them. The CDR3 reads CASSLGTNTEAFF. CDR3 DNA sequence: TGTGCCAGCAGCTTGGGCACGAACACTGAAGCTTTCTTT.

Here the CDR3 DNA reads TGTGCCAGCAGCCCCGGGGTGGGAGCCTACGAGCAGTACTTC. Residues: CASSPGVGAYEQYF. The chain has TRBV13 and TRBJ2-7; a weak D match, TRBD2 (5 bases). The V end was cut by 5 bases, the J end by 2 bases, with 13 bases between. The CDR3 length is 14 residues. Per germline, CDR1 PRHDT and CDR2 FYEKMQ (reference sequence).

This clone was picked up a small number of times. Other nucleotide sequences from this sample produce the same CDR3. The V call is TRBV18, the J call TRBJ1-2; 9 nucleotides align to TRBD1. Trimming took 3 bases from V and 4 from J; bases not matched to a gene: 6. The CDR3 loop spans 15 amino acids. CDR1 is KGHSH, CDR2 LQKENI, per germline. CDR3: CASSPGQGSLYGYTF. In DNA, the CDR3 is TGTGCCAGCTCACCGGGACAGGGATCTCTCTATGGCTACACCTTC. Variable domain in full (rest from reference TRBV18 and TRBJ1-2): NAGVMQNPRHLVRRRGQEARLRCSPMKGHSHVYWYRQLPEEGLKFMVYLQKENIIDESGMPKERFSAEFPKEGPSILRIQQVVRGDSAAYFCASSPGQGSLYGYTFGSGTRLTVV.

The chain combines TRBV9 with TRBJ1-1; D is ambiguous. Trimming left V 0 bases short and J 11 bases short, with 14 bases between. The germline V gene has CDR1 SGDLS and CDR2 YYNGEE. The CDR3 is 13 amino acids. The CDR3 reads CASSVEDGGVAFF. CDR3 DNA: TGTGCCAGCAGCGTAGAGGATGGCGGCGTCGCTTTCTTT.

The genes are TRBV4-2 and TRBJ1-1, with D uncertain. From germline, CDR1 is LGHNA and CDR2 YNFKEQ. The V end lost 7 bases, the J end lost 1 base, and 7 bases lay between the germline ends. CDR3 size: 12 residues. The CDR3 DNA reads as TGTGCCAGCAACTCGGGGAACACTGAAGCTTTCTTT. As protein: CASNSGNTEAFF.

This chain joins TRBV13 and TRBJ1-1; TRBD1 is a possible D gene (6 bases). Germline V gives CDR1 PRHDT, CDR2 FYEKMQ (reference sequence). The CDR3 runs to 15 residues. V lost 2 bases and J lost 4, with 14 bases in between. CDR3 DNA sequence: TGTGCCAGCAGCTTATTTCCAGGGGTTGCCACTGAAGCTTTCTTT. Protein sequence: CASSLFPGVATEAFF.

The V gene is TRBV5-1, the J gene TRBJ2-7, with TRBD2 identical over 11 bases. This CDR3 has 15 residues. Looked up from germline, CDR1 is SGHRS and CDR2 is YFSETQ. J gave up 2 bases and V 9 bases, and 10 bases lay outside the gene matches. Here the CDR3 DNA reads TGCGCCACCAATCCGGGACTAGCGGCCCCCTACGAGCAGTACTTC. As protein: CATNPGLAAPYEQYF.

The V call is TRBV7-9, the J call TRBJ1-1; D is ambiguous. V was clipped by 6 bases and J by 2 bases, with 7 bases between them. This CDR3 contains 12 residues. Germline V lookup: CDR1 SEHNR, CDR2 FQNEAQ (reference sequence). CDR3 region: CASSPSNTEAFF. The CDR3 DNA sequence: TGTGCCAGCAGTCCCTCTAACACTGAAGCTTTCTTT.

This chain connects TRBV5-6 to TRBJ2-5; D not resolved. V gave up 2 bases and J gave up 5 bases, with 4 bases separating them. Germline assignment: CDR1 SGHDT and CDR2 YYEEEE. The CDR3 length is 11 residues. The CDR3 is CASSLLETQYF. In DNA, the CDR3 is TGTGCCAGCAGCTTACTGGAGACCCAGTACTTC.

The chain combines TRBV6-1 with TRBJ1-2, with D perhaps matching TRBD1 (5 bases). This CDR3 spans 13 amino acids. Trimming cost V 1 base and J 12 bases, with 15 bases left between them. Per the germline V gene, CDR1 is MNHNS and CDR2 is SASEGT. CDR3 sequence (DNA): TGTGCCAGCAGTGAAGGGGAGGGGTTGGTGCACACCTTC. The encoded protein is CASSEGEGLVHTF.

The chain's CDR3 is CASSLAGGVNSPLHF. The CDR3 region has the DNA TGTGCCAGCAGCTTAGCGGGGGGGGTTAATTCACCCCTCCACTTT. This chain joins TRBV7-6 and TRBJ1-6; perhaps TRBD1 as D (5 bases). V lost 0 bases to trimming and J lost 6 bases, with 9 bases between them. This CDR3 has 15 amino acids. Per germline, CDR1 SGHVS and CDR2 FNYEAQ.

The rearrangement links TRBV5-8 to TRBJ1-3; weak D call: TRBD1 (5 bases). CDR1 is SGHTS, CDR2 YDEGEE, per germline. This CDR3 region has 16 residues. V gave up 4 bases and J gave up 0 bases, with 14 bases separating them. The chain's CDR3 is CASSPQGYLSGNTIYF. CDR3 nucleotide sequence: TGTGCCAGCAGCCCCCAGGGTTACCTCTCTGGAAACACCATATATTTT.

V usage is TRBV9 and J usage is TRBJ2-7, with a weak D call TRBD1 (5 bases). Germline V gene lookup returns CDR1 SGDLS and CDR2 YYNGEE. V was cut by 4 bases and J by 1 base, with 12 bases left in between. The CDR3 loop spans 14 amino acids. CDR3 bases: TGTGCCAGCAGCACCGACAGTCTATCCTACGAGCAGTACTTC. It yields the protein CASSTDSLSYEQYF.

The chain combines TRBV4-3 with TRBJ2-7; tentatively, D is TRBD1 (6 bases). There are 16 residues in the CDR3. The germline CDR1 and CDR2 sequences are LGHNA and YSLEER. V lost 3 bases to trimming and J lost 6 bases, with 21 bases between them. This CDR3 is CASSQDHGTLSGEQYF. The CDR3 DNA sequence: TGCGCCAGCAGCCAGGACCACGGGACACTTTCGGGCGAGCAGTACTTC.

The chain employs TRBV5-1 and TRBJ2-1, with 9 bases that match TRBD2. Germline V CDR1 and CDR2: SGHRS, YFSETQ. The J segment lost 6 bases and the V segment lost 0 bases, leaving 7 bases of the junction unmatched. The CDR3 extends over 16 amino acids. In nucleotides, the CDR3 is TGCGCCAGCAGCTTGGGGGGACTAGCATCCCGCAATGAGCAGTTCTTC. It yields the protein CASSLGGLASRNEQFF.

The chain links TRBV2 to TRBJ2-1; 10 bases are a match to TRBD1. This CDR3 is 12 amino acids long. Looked up from germline, CDR1 is SNHLY and CDR2 is FYNNEI. V trimming: 4 bases; J trimming: 14 bases; junction bases outside the gene matches: 5. This chain's CDR3 is CASSVGTGDKFF. DNA for the CDR3: TGTGCCAGCAGTGTTGGGACAGGGGATAAGTTCTTC.

J is TRBJ2-7 and V is TRBV5-6; tentatively, D is TRBD2 (6 bases). This CDR3 is built from 15 residues. Trimming took 3 bases from V and 7 from J, leaving 20 bases between them. Germline V lookup: CDR1 SGHDT, CDR2 YYEEEE. The CDR3 coding sequence is TGTGCCAGCAGCTCATCGGGAGCTCCGCTTGGGGAGCAGTACTTC. Protein sequence: CASSSSGAPLGEQYF. Combining the CDR3 with reference TRBV5-6 and TRBJ2-7 gives the whole variable domain DAGVTQSPTHLIKTRGQQVTLRCSPKSGHDTVSWYQQALGQGPQFIFQYYEEEERQRGNFPDRFSGHQFPNYSSELNVNALLLGDSALYLCASSSSGAPLGEQYFGPGTRLTVT.

In regard to this clone: This sample also contains other DNA sequences that code for the same CDR3. The V call is TRBV9, the J call TRBJ2-2, with D possibly TRBD1 on 6 matching bases. Trimming stripped 2 bases from V and 3 bases from J, with 11 bases between. CDR3 length: 15 amino acids. CDR1 and CDR2 (germline): SGDLS, YYNGEE. The CDR3 DNA follows: TGTGCCAGCAGCGTTGAAAGGGGGTACACCGGGGAGCTGTTTTTT. Encoded protein: CASSVERGYTGELFF. Combining the CDR3 with reference TRBV9 and TRBJ2-2 gives the whole variable domain DSGVTQTPKHLITATGQRVTLRCSPRSGDLSVYWYQQSLDQGLQFLIQYYNGEERAKGNILERFSAQQFPDLHSELNLSSLELGDSALYFCASSVERGYTGELFFGEGSRLTVL.